This T cell receptor beta chain was documented in a study of sequential checkpoint blockade in melanoma. Assay: immunoSEQ multiplex PCR; the TCRdb copy retains only in-frame clones and omits some. The table has around 18,000 clones, roughly four fifths seen once. Looked up from germline, CDR1 is MNHEY and CDR2 is SMNVEV (reference sequence). The CDR3 has 11 amino acids. Trimming pared 5 bases from V and 3 bases from J, leaving 2 bases between. Noted treatment: randomized to nivolumab then ipilimumab (arm A) or the reverse (arm B). No patient had prior DNA-damaging chemotherapy. PBMC sorting kept live CD3+CD8+ cells without CD19 or CD56.

This clonotype was sampled from a human donor with melanoma. This specimen was CD8+ T cells sorted from blood (inferred from file names), taken from a patient given nivolumab and ipilimumab in sequence. V is TRBV27 and J is TRBJ2-1, with unresolved D. In DNA, the CDR3 is TGTGCCAGCAGTCTCTACAATGAGCAGTTCTTC. Its protein product is CASSLYNEQFF.